This TCR beta chain was captured by sequencing in a study of OX40 agonist ivuxolimab in advanced cancers. TCRdb's table, derived via immunoSEQ multiplex PCR, lists solely in-frame clones and lacks some. The table shows about 56,000 clones, with approximately 90% occurring only once. Germline-derived CDR1 and CDR2 are MDHEN and SYDVKM. The V end lost 2 bases, the J end lost 4 bases, and 14 bases lay between the germline ends. This CDR3 spans 15 amino acids. This specimen consisted of CD4+ or CD8+ T cells sorted from blood, obtained in a trial of the OX40 agonist ivuxolimab. The rearrangement links TRBV28 to TRBJ1-1; D uncertain. The receptor's source is an adult with an advanced solid tumor such as melanoma, head and neck, liver or kidney cancer. The CDR3 coding sequence is TGTGCCAGCAGTTTAGATCCCGAGATTGGCACTGAAGCTTTCTTT. Protein: CASSLDPEIGTEAFF.